Listed here are 8 T cell receptor beta chains from one sample, sequenced in a study of regulatory T cells in long-lasting Graves disease. In building TCR beta libraries, iRepertoire HTBI primers were used together with Arm-PCR of CDR3 regions. Each CDR3 protein is one row after TCRdb ran MiXCR on the multiplex PCR reads. This sample yields about 470,000 distinct CDR3 sequences, of which around 21% are seen a single time; 7.8% belongs to the top ten. Documented time point: persistent/refractory GD, antithyroid drugs over 5 years with positive TRAb. Generation of the TCR library employed RNA extracted from PBMCs. The sample in question was peripheral blood mononuclear cells (PBMCs), obtained when the disease was refractory, from a patient treated with antithyroid drugs. These TCRs come from a female donor with Graves disease.

This clonotype has a count of ten or more. The J gene is TRBJ2-2, the V gene TRBV18; tentatively, D is TRBD2 (6 bases). CDR3 length: 16 residues. Between the trimmed V and J ends, which lost 6 bases and 5 bases, there was a span of 19 bases. Germline values: CDR1 KGHSH, CDR2 LQKENI. CDR3 protein: CASSSATGSGTGELFF. DNA for the CDR3: TGTGCCAGCTCGTCAGCGACCGGGAGCGGTACCGGGGAGCTGTTTTTT.

This clonotype has just a few counts. It is unclear where the CDR3 begins or ends on the DNA, so no DNA is shown, and the CDR3 is as TCRdb lists it. The V and J genes are TRBV6-2 or TRBV6-3 and TRBJ1-2; the table calls TRBD1, which could not be checked here. Germline V gene data show CDR1 as MNHEY and CDR2 as SVGEGT. A total of 13 residues make up the CDR3, ends included. The chain's CDR3 is CASSETVGRGSTF.

As to this clonotype: A much larger clonotype is one base distant, so this may be a read error. This chain connects TRBV6-1 to TRBJ1-2; D ambiguous. The germline V and J ends were trimmed by 6 bases and 7 bases, with 21 bases remaining between them. The CDR3 runs 15 residues. Per the germline V gene, CDR1 is MNHNS and CDR2 is SASEGT. DNA for the CDR3: TGTGCCAGCAGAGTCCGAGAGGACGGCCGTAGTGGCTACACCTTC. Translating it yields CASRVREDGRSGYTF.

This clonotype was counted between two and nine times. This chain links TRBV20-1 with TRBJ2-7; 7 bases agree with TRBD1. Trimming cost V 6 bases and J 3 bases; bases outside gene matches: 11. Looked up from germline, CDR1 is DFQATT and CDR2 is SNEGSKA (reference sequence). The CDR3 is made up of 14 amino acids. CDR3 DNA: TGCAGTGCGGACCGACAGGGCGTGGGCTACGAGCAGTACTTC. Translated: CSADRQGVGYEQYF.

In its sample, this clonotype was seen many times. The rearrangement links TRBV28 to TRBJ2-7; a possible D gene is TRBD1 (5 bases). Per germline, CDR1 MDHEN and CDR2 SYDVKM. V lost 2 bases and J lost 4, with 15 bases in between. The CDR3 is 15 residues long. The CDR3 DNA reads TGTGCCAGCAGTTTAAGGGCAGGGTTTGGGTACGAGCAGTACTTC. Protein sequence: CASSLRAGFGYEQYF.

The sample holds a few counts of this clonotype. This chain joins TRBV7-9 and TRBJ1-6, with unresolved D. This CDR3 is built from 16 residues. Germline loops: CDR1 SEHNR, CDR2 FQNEAQ (reference sequence). The ends were cut back, 2 bases at V and 5 bases at J, with 13 bases in the middle. The DNA of the CDR3 is TGTGCCAGCAGCTTATCCCAGGCCAATAATAATTCACCCCTCCACTTT. This translates into CASSLSQANNNSPLHF.

This clonotype was seen many times. The chain employs TRBV6-1 and TRBJ1-2; no firm D call. The germline CDR1 and CDR2 sequences are MNHNS and SASEGT. The CDR3 is 15 amino acids. V was pared by 6 bases and J by 4 bases, with 18 bases between. In DNA, the CDR3 is TGTGCCAGCAGCTTCCCGGGATTAACGCTCTATGGCTACACCTTC. Residues: CASSFPGLTLYGYTF.

This clonotype was counted between two and nine times. This chain connects TRBV3-1 to TRBJ2-4, with D tentatively TRBD1 (6 bases). The CDR3 spans 18 residues. The V gene lost 7 bases and the J gene lost 0 bases, with 22 bases spanning the gap. Germline V lookup: CDR1 LGHDT, CDR2 YNNKEL (reference sequence). In nucleotides, the CDR3 is TGTGCCAGCACCCCCGGGCGACAGGTACCCGTAGCCAAAAACATTCAGTACTTC. Its protein is CASTPGRQVPVAKNIQYF.